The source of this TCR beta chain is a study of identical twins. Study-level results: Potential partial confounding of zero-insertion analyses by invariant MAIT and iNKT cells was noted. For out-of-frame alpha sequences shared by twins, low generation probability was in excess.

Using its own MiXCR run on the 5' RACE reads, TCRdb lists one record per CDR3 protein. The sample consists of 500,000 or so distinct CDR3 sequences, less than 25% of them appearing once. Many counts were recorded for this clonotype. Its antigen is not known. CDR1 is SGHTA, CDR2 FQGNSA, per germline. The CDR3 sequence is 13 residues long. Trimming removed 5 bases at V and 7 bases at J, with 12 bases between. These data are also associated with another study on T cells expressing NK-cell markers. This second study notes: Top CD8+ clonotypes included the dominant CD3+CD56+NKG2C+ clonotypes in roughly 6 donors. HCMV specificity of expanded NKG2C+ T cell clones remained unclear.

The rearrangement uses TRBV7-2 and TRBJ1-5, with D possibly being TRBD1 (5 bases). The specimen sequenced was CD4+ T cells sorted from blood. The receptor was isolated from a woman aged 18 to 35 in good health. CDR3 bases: TGTGCCAGCAGCGACTTCGGGGGACAGCCCCAGCATTTT. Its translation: CASSDFGGQPQHF.